The rows below give T cell receptor beta chains drawn from one sample of a study of shared clonotypes between healthy human individuals. TCRdb keeps only in-frame clones here, not all; method: immunoSEQ multiplex PCR. The sample holds roughly 720,000 clones; around 90% are singletons and the top ten take approximately 35%. Sequenced: memory CD8+ T cells from PBMCs. These receptors were taken from a man between 18 and 35 years old in good health. Some clones in this sample may be carry-over from other donors' samples. CDR3s include the opening cysteine and the closing phenylalanine or tryptophan. The D gene is left open where the match is weak. Where a row states a size, it is once, few, many or the class of an expanded clone; other rows omit it.

TRBV7-2	TRBJ2-3	TRBD1	-	CASSFPPRQGPPDTQYF	TGTGCCAGCAGCTTCCCTCCCAGACAGGGGCCCCCAGATACGCAGTATTTT
TRBV1	TRBJ2-1	-	-	CTSSRPGLAHNEQFF	TGCACCAGCAGCAGGCCGGGGCTAGCTCACAATGAGCAGTTCTTC
TRBV13	TRBJ2-7	-	-	CASRPRDGTYEQYF	TGTGCCAGCAGACCTCGGGACGGCACCTACGAGCAGTACTTC
TRBV4-3	TRBJ1-1	-	few	CASSQDRGTEAFF	TGCGCCAGCAGCCAAGACCGGGGAACTGAAGCTTTCTTT
TRBV28	TRBJ2-2	-	-	CASSPLAFTGELFF	TGTGCCAGCAGTCCCCTAGCATTCACCGGGGAGCTGTTTTTT
TRBV15	TRBJ1-5	-	-	CATSIGHNNGNQPQHF	TGTGCCACCAGCATAGGACACAATAATGGAAATCAGCCCCAGCATTTT
TRBV2	TRBJ2-7	-	-	CASGPGDSYEQYF	TGTGCCAGCGGCCCCGGGGACTCCTACGAGCAGTACTTC
TRBV29-1	TRBJ1-4	-	-	CSVEVRGKEKLFF	TGCAGCGTTGAAGTGAGGGGGAAGGAAAAACTGTTTTTT
TRBV4-1	TRBJ2-1	TRBD2	-	CASSQTSGSFNEQFF	TGCGCCAGCAGCCAGACTAGCGGGAGCTTTAATGAGCAGTTCTTC
TRBV28	TRBJ2-7	-	-	CASSFGRGYEQYF	TGTGCCAGCAGTTTTGGCCGGGGATACGAGCAGTACTTC
TRBV6-1	TRBJ1-5	-	few	CASSGSLFQPQHF	TGTGCCAGCAGTGGGTCCCTATTCCAGCCCCAGCATTTT
TRBV27	TRBJ2-7	-	-	CASSLHRGSYEQYF	TGTGCCAGCAGTTTACATCGGGGTAGCTACGAGCAGTACTTC
TRBV30	TRBJ2-3	-	-	CAWRAGSTDTQYF	TGTGCCTGGAGGGCCGGGAGCACAGATACGCAGTATTTT
TRBV6-5	TRBJ1-1	TRBD1	-	CASRPGQGFEAFF	TGTGCCAGCAGGCCGGGACAGGGATTTGAAGCTTTCTTT
TRBV5-5	TRBJ2-5	TRBD1	-	CASSLLDRGQETQYF	TGTGCCAGCAGCTTGTTGGACAGGGGGCAAGAGACCCAGTACTTC
TRBV5-1	TRBJ2-7	TRBD2	-	CASRSGLAGGPSSYEQYF	TGCGCCAGCAGATCCGGACTAGCGGGAGGCCCGAGCTCCTACGAGCAGTACTTC
TRBV7-8	TRBJ1-2	-	once	CASSSPGGPGYGYTF	TGTGCCAGCAGCTCCCCCGGGGGGCCTGGCTATGGCTACACCTTC
TRBV27	TRBJ2-7	-	-	CASSLAGPYEQYF	TGTGCCAGCAGTTTGGCCGGGCCCTACGAGCAGTACTTC
TRBV4-1	TRBJ2-7	-	-	CASSHPGQGRDEQYF	TGCGCCAGCAGCCACCCCGGCCAGGGACGGGACGAGCAGTACTTC
TRBV28	TRBJ2-7	TRBD2	-	CASSTGLAEYYYEQYF	TGTGCCAGCAGTACCGGACTAGCGGAATACTACTACGAGCAGTACTTC
TRBV7-9	TRBJ2-7	TRBD2	-	CASSPTSGLAFYEQYF	TGTGCCAGCAGCCCGACTAGCGGGCTTGCTTTCTACGAGCAGTACTTC
TRBV29-1	TRBJ1-1	-	few	CSVEEVSLWDTEAFF	TGCAGCGTTGAAGAGGTATCGCTCTGGGACACTGAAGCTTTCTTT
TRBV2	TRBJ1-5	-	-	CASSIYPYSNQPQHF	TGTGCCAGCAGTATCTACCCCTATAGCAATCAGCCCCAGCATTTT
TRBV18	TRBJ2-3	TRBD2	-	CASSPMRTSGLTDTQYF	TGTGCCAGCTCACCGATGCGGACTAGCGGTCTCACAGATACGCAGTATTTT
TRBV28	TRBJ2-7	-	once	CASSFGLFEQYF	TGTGCCAGCAGTTTCGGTTTATTCGAGCAGTACTTC
TRBV4-1	TRBJ1-4	-	once	CASSQESRGEKLFF	TGCGCCAGCAGCCAAGAGAGCAGGGGAGAAAAACTGTTTTTT
TRBV14	TRBJ1-1	-	-	CASSQGWDEFGAFF	TGTGCCAGCAGCCAAGGGTGGGATGAGTTTGGGGCTTTCTTT
TRBV15	TRBJ1-2	TRBD1	-	CATSSAGTGAYGYTF	TGTGCCACCAGCTCTGCCGGGACAGGGGCCTATGGCTACACCTTC
TRBV4-2	TRBJ2-3	TRBD2	-	CASSQVSGSMTDTQYF	TGTGCCAGCAGCCAAGTCAGCGGGAGTATGACAGATACGCAGTATTTT
TRBV7-3	TRBJ2-1	-	-	CASSPGRRGSFSYNEQFF	TGTGCCAGCAGCCCCGGTCGGAGGGGAAGCTTCTCCTACAATGAGCAGTTCTTC
TRBV18	TRBJ1-1	-	-	CASSPPRVPEAFF	TGTGCCAGCTCACCTCCGAGGGTTCCTGAAGCTTTCTTT
TRBV27	TRBJ2-3	-	-	CASSPSTPDTQYF	TGTGCCAGCAGTCCTTCCACCCCAGATACGCAGTATTTT
TRBV27	TRBJ2-7	TRBD2	-	CASSPGLAGFEQYF	TGTGCCAGCAGTCCGGGACTAGCGGGGTTCGAGCAGTACTTC
TRBV5-1	TRBJ2-2	TRBD1	-	CASSLRTGVMRAGELFF	TGCGCCAGCAGCTTGAGAACAGGGGTTATGAGGGCCGGGGAGCTGTTTTTT
TRBV2	TRBJ2-1	TRBD1	-	CASNERDRVDNEQFF	TGTGCCAGCAATGAGCGGGACAGGGTCGACAATGAGCAGTTCTTC
TRBV28	TRBJ2-1	TRBD1	-	CASSFTGTGVAEQFF	TGTGCCAGCAGTTTTACCGGGACAGGGGTCGCTGAGCAGTTCTTC
TRBV4-2	TRBJ1-1	-	-	CASSQEGPLSRGEAFF	TGTGCCAGCAGCCAAGAGGGCCCCCTGAGTCGGGGTGAAGCTTTCTTT
TRBV4-2	TRBJ2-6	-	-	CASSLTPRLSSGANVLTF	TGTGCCAGCAGCCTTACCCCACGTTTAAGCTCTGGGGCCAACGTCCTGACTTTC
TRBV29-1	TRBJ2-7	TRBD1	-	CSGGTGYYEQYF	TGCAGCGGCGGGACAGGGTACTACGAGCAGTACTTC
TRBV11-2	TRBJ2-3	TRBD2	-	CASSLIPGLAGAEDTQYF	TGTGCCAGCAGCTTGATCCCGGGACTAGCGGGAGCGGAAGATACGCAGTATTTT
TRBV11-2	TRBJ1-1	-	-	CASSSDSRAAEAFF	TGTGCCAGCAGCTCAGATTCGCGGGCCGCTGAAGCTTTCTTT
TRBV28	TRBJ1-1	-	-	CASSTLRELNTEAFF	TGTGCCAGCAGTACACTCCGGGAGTTGAACACTGAAGCTTTCTTT
TRBV10-3	TRBJ2-7	TRBD2	-	CAIRTAGTSGSLDEQYF	TGTGCCATCAGGACAGCCGGGACTAGCGGCTCTCTGGACGAGCAGTACTTC
TRBV30	TRBJ2-3	TRBD1	-	CAWNGDRGNTDTQYF	TGTGCCTGGAACGGAGACAGGGGGAACACAGATACGCAGTATTTT
TRBV6-5	TRBJ2-7	-	-	CASRLGAESSYEQYF	TGTGCCAGCAGATTGGGGGCGGAGAGCTCCTACGAGCAGTACTTC
TRBV11-2	TRBJ1-1	-	few	CASSDPWEAFF	TGTGCCAGCAGCGACCCTTGGGAAGCTTTCTTT
TRBV6-6	TRBJ1-3	-	-	CASSYSAQSSGNTIYF	TGTGCCAGCAGTTACTCGGCACAGAGCTCTGGAAACACCATATATTTT
TRBV4-1	TRBJ2-5	TRBD1	-	CASSQEPSGQWGTQYF	TGCGCCAGCAGCCAAGAACCTTCGGGACAGTGGGGGACCCAGTACTTC
TRBV27	TRBJ1-3	-	-	CASSIRGSGNTIYF	TGTGCCAGCAGTATACGTGGGTCGGGAAACACCATATATTTT
TRBV16	TRBJ1-1	-	-	CASSQFAGVVMNTEAFF	TGTGCCAGCAGCCAATTTGCAGGAGTAGTCATGAACACTGAAGCTTTCTTT
TRBV28	TRBJ1-4	-	-	CASSLGQEGTNEKLFF	TGTGCCAGCAGTTTAGGCCAGGAGGGAACTAATGAAAAACTGTTTTTT
TRBV6-1	TRBJ2-7	TRBD2	-	CASSEGLAVADYEQYF	TGTGCCAGCAGTGAGGGGCTAGCGGTGGCGGACTACGAGCAGTACTTC
TRBV30	TRBJ1-4	-	few	CAWSGGVMDEKLFF	TGTGCCTGGAGTGGGGGGGTAATGGATGAAAAACTGTTTTTT
TRBV10-3	TRBJ1-1	-	once	CAISPKTPHDSEAFF	TGTGCCATCAGCCCCAAAACGCCCCACGATTCTGAAGCTTTCTTT
TRBV11-2	TRBJ1-1	-	-	CASSSEWGWNTEAFF	TGTGCCAGCAGCTCAGAGTGGGGCTGGAACACTGAAGCTTTCTTT